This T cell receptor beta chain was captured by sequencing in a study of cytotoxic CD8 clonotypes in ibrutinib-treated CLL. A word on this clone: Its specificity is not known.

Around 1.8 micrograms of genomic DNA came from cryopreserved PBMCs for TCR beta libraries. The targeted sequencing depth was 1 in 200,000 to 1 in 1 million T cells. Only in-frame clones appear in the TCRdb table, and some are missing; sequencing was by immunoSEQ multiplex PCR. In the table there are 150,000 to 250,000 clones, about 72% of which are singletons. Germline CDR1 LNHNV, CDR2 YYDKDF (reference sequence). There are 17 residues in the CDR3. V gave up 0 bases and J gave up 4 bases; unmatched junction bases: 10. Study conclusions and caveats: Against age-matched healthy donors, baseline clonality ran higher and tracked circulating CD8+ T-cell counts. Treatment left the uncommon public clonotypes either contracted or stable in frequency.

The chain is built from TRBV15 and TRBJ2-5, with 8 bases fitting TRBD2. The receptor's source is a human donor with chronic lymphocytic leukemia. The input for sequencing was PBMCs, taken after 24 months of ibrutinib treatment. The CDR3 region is CATSREPWAGGPETQYF. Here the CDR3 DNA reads TGTGCCACCAGCAGAGAACCATGGGCGGGGGGACCAGAGACCCAGTACTTC.